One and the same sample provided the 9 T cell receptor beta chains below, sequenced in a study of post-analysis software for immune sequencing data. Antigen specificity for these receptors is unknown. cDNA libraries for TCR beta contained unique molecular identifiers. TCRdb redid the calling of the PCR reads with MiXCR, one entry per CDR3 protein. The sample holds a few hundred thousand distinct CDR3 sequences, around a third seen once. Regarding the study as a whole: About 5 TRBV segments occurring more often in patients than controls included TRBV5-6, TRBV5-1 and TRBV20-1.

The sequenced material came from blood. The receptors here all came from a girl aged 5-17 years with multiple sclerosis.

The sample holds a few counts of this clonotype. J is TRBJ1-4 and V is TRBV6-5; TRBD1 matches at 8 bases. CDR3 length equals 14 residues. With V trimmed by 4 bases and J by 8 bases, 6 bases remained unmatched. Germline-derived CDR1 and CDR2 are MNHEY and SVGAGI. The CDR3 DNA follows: TGTGCCAGCAGTTTCTCGACAGGGGAAGAAAAACTGTTTTTT. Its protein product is CASSFSTGEEKLFF.

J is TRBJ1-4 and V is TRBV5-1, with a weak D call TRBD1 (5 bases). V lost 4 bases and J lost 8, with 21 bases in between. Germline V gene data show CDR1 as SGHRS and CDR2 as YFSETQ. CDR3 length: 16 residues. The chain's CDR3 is CASSGGRGPGYEKLFF. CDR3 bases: TGCGCCAGCAGCGGTGGCCGGGGACCGGGCTACGAAAAACTGTTTTTT.

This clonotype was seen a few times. CDR3 in amino acids: CSADTPTYNEQFF. DNA for the CDR3: TGCAGTGCGGACACCCCCACCTACAATGAGCAGTTCTTC. The chain couples TRBV20-1 to TRBJ2-1; a possible D gene is TRBD1 (5 bases). The CDR3 totals 13 residues. The V gene's germline CDR1 is DFQATT and CDR2 SNEGSKA (reference sequence). The ends were cut back, 6 bases at V and 2 bases at J, with 11 bases in the middle.

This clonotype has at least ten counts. The CDR3 is CASSRGVTSYEQYF. The CDR3 DNA follows: TGTGCCAGCAGCCGCGGGGTTACCTCCTACGAGCAGTACTTC. This sequence joins TRBV7-9 and TRBJ2-7, with D possibly TRBD2 on 6 matching bases. The CDR3 is 14 residues long. Trimming pared 5 bases from V and 0 bases from J, leaving 11 bases between. Germline V gene lookup returns CDR1 SEHNR and CDR2 FQNEAQ (reference sequence).

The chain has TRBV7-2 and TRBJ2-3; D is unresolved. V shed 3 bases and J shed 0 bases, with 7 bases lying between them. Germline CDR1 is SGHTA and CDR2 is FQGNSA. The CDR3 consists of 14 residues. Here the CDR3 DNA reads TGTGCCAGCAGCTTCAAGCGTAGCACAGATACGCAGTATTTT. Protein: CASSFKRSTDTQYF.

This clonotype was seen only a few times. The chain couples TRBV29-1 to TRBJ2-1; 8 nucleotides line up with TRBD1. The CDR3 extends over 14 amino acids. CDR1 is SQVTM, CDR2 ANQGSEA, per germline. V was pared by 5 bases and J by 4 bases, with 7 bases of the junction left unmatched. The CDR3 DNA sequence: TGCAGCGTTTGGCCGCAGGGGGCTTACAATGAGCAGTTCTTC. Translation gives CSVWPQGAYNEQFF.

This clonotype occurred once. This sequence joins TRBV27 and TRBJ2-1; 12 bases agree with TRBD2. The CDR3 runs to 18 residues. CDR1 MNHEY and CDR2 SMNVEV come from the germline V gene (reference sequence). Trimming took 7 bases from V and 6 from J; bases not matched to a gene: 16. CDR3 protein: CASTLSASGGAMGNEQFF. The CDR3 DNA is TGTGCCAGCACCCTATCGGCTAGCGGGGGGGCAATGGGCAATGAGCAGTTCTTC.

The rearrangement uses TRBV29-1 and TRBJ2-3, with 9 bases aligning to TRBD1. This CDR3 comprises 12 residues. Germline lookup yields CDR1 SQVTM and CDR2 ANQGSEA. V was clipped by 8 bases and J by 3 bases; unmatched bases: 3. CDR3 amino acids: CSFGQGTDTQYF. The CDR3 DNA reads TGCAGCTTCGGACAGGGGACAGATACGCAGTATTTT.

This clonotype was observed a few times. Here the CDR3 DNA reads TGCAGCGGCCGGGACACTAGCTACGAGCAGTACTTC. Protein product: CSGRDTSYEQYF. V and J are TRBV29-1 and TRBJ2-7; D might be TRBD1 (6 bases). This CDR3 region has 12 residues. Germline V gene data show CDR1 as SQVTM and CDR2 as ANQGSEA. Trimming removed 7 bases at V and 3 bases at J, with 13 bases between.